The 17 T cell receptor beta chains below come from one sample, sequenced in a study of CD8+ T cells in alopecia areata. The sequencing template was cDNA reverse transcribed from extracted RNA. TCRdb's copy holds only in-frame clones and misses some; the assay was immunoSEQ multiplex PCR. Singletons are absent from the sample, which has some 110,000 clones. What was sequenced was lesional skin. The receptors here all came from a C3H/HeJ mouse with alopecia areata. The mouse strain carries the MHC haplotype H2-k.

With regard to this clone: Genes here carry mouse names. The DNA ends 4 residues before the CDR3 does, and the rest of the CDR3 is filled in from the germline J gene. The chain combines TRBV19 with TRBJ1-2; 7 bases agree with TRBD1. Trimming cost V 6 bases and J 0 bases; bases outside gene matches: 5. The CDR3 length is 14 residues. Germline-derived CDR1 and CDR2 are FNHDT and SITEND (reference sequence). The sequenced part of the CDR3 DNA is TGTGCCAGCACCCGGGACAGAGCAAACTCC. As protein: CASTRDRANS. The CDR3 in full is CASTRDRANSDYTF.

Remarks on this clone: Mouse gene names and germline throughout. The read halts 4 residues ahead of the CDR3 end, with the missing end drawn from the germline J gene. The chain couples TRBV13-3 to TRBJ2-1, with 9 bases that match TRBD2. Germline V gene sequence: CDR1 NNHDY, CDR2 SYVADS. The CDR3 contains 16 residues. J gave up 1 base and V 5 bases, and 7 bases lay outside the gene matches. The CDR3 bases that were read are TGTGCCAGCAGGCCTACTGGGGGGCGAAACTATGCT. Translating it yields CASRPTGGRNYA. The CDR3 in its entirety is CASRPTGGRNYAEQFF.

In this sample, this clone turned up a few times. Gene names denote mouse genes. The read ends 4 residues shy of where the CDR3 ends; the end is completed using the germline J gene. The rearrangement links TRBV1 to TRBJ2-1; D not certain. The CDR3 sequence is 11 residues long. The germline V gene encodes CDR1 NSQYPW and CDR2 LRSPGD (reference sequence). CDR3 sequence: CTCSAISEQFF. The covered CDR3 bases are TGCACCTGCAGTGCAATCTCT.

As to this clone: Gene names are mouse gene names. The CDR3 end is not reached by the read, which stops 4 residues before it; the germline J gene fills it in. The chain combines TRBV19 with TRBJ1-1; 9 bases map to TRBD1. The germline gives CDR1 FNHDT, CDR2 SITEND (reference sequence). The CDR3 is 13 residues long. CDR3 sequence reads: CASSPGQGGEVFF. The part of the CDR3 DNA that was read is TGTGCCAGCAGTCCGGGACAGGGAGGA.

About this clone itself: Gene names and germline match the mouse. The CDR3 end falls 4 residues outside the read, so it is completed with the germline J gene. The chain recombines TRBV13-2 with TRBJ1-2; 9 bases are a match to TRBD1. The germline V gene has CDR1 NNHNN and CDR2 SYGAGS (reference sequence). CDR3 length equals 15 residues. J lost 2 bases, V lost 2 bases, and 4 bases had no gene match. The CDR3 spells CASGEGTGKNSDYTF. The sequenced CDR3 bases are TGTGCCAGCGGTGAAGGGACAGGGAAGAACTCC.

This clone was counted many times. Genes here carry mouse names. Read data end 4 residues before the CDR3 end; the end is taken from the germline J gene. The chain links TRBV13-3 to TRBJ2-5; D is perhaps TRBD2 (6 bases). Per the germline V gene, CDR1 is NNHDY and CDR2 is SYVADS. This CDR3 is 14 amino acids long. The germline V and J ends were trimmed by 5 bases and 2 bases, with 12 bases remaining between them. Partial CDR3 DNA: TGTGCCAGCAGCCCGGGACTTGTCCAAGAC. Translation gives CASSPGLVQD. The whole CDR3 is CASSPGLVQDTQYF. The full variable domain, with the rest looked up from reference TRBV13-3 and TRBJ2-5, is EAAVTQSPRSKVAVTGGKVTLSCHQTNNHDYMYWYRQDTGHGLRLIHYSYVADSTEKGDIPDGYKASRPSQENFSLILELASLSQTAVYFCASSPGLVQDTQYFGPGTRLLVL.

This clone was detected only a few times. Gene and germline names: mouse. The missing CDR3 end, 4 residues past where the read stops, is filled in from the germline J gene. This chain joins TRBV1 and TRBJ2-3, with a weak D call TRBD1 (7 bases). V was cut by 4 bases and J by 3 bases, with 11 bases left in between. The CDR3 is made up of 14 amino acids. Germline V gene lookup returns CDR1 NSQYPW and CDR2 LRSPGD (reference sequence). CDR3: CTCSEGGWAETLYF. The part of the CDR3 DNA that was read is TGCACCTGCAGTGAAGGGGGCTGGGCAGAA.

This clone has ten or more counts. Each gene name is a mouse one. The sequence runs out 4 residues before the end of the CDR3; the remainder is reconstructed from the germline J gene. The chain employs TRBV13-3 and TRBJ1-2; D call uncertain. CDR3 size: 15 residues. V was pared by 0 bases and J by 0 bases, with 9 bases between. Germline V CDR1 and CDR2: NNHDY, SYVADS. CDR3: CASSDDDNANSDYTF. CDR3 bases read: TGTGCCAGCAGTGATGATGACAATGCAAACTCC.

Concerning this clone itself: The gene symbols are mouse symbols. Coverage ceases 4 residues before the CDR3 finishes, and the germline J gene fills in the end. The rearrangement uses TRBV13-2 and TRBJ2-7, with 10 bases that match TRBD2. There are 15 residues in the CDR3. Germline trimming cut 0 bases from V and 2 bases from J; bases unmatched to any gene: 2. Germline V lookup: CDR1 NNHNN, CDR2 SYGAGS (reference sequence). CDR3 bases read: TGTGCCAGCGGTGATGAGGACTGGGGGCCCTAT. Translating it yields CASGDEDWGPY. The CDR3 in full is CASGDEDWGPYEQYF.

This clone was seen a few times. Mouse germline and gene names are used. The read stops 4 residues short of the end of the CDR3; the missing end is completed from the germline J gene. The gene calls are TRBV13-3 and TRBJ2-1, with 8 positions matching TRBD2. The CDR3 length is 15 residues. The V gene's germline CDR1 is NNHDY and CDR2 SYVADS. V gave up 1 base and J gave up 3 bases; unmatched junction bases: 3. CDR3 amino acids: CASSDNWGFYAEQFF. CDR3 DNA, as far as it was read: TGTGCCAGCAGTGATAACTGGGGGTTCTATGCT.

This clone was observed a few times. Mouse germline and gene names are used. This chain's CDR3 is CASGEMTVQNTLYF. CDR3 DNA, as far as it was read: TGTGCCAGCGGTGAAATGACAGTTCAAAAC. The rearrangement links TRBV13-2 to TRBJ2-4; D possibly corresponds to TRBD1 (5 bases). The read terminates 4 residues ahead of where the CDR3 ends, so the germline J gene completes it. Germline CDR1 NNHNN, CDR2 SYGAGS (reference sequence). The CDR3 is 14 residues long. The V end was cut by 2 bases, the J end by 2 bases, with 9 bases between.

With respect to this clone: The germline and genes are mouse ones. Incomplete CDR3 DNA: TGTGCCAGCAGTGATAAGACAGGGGGCAGGACCGGG. Translated: CASSDKTGGRTG. The complete CDR3 sequence is CASSDKTGGRTGQLYF. This chain joins TRBV13-3 and TRBJ2-2; 10 bases line up with TRBD1. The read comes to an end 4 residues before the CDR3 does, leaving the germline J gene to fill in the end. V lost 1 base, J lost 5 bases, and 5 bases stayed unmatched. This CDR3 has 16 residues. Germline V gene data show CDR1 as NNHDY and CDR2 as SYVADS.

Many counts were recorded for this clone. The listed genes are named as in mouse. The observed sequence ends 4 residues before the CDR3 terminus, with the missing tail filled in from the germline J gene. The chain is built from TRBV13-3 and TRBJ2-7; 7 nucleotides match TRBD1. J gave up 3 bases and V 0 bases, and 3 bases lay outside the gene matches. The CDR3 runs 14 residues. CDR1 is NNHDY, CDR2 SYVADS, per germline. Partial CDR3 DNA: TGTGCCAGCAGTGATGTGGGACAGAACTAT. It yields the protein CASSDVGQNY. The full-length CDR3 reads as CASSDVGQNYEQYF.

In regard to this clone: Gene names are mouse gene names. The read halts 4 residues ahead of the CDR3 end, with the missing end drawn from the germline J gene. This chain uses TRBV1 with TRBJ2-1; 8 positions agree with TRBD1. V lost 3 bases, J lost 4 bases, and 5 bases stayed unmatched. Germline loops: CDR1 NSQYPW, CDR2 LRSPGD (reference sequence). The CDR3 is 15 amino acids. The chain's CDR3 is CTCSARGQGYAEQFF. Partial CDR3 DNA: TGCACCTGCAGTGCGCGCGGACAGGGATATGCT.

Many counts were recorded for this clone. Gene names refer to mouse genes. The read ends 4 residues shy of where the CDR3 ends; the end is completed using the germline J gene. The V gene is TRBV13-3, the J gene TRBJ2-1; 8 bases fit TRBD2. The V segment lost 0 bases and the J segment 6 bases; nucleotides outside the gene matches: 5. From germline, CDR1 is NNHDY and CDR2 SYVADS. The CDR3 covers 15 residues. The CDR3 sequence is CASSDAAWGVAEQFF. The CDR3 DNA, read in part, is TGTGCCAGCAGTGATGCGGCCTGGGGGGTTGCT.

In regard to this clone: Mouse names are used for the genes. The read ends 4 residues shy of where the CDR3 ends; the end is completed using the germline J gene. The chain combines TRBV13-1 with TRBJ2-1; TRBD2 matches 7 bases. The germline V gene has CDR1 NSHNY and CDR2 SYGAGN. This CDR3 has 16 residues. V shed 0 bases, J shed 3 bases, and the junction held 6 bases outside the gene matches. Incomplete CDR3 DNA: TGTGCCAGCAGTGATGCAACGGGGGGGTTCTATGCT. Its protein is CASSDATGGFYA. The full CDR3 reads CASSDATGGFYAEQFF.

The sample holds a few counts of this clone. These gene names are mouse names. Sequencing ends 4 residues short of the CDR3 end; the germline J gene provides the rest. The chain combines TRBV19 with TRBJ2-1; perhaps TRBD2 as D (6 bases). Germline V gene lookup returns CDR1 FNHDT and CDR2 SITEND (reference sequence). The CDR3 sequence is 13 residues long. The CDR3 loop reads CASSIPDWSEQFF. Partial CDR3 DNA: TGTGCCAGCAGTATCCCCGACTGGTCT.